This TCR beta chain derives from a study of cytomegalovirus exposure and HLA in healthy donors. Study findings and constraints: Three chains linked to CMV were shown in vitro to be specific for CMV antigens. Indistinguishable V segments such as TRBV6-2 and TRBV6-3 were excluded. Later, an analysis found that common viral pathogens appeared to be linked with several of the most significant clusters. A cluster of highly shared sequence variants was likely a sequencing artifact.

This clone was seen a few times. The antigen remains undetermined. CDR3 size: 15 residues. Germline loops: CDR1 MNHNS, CDR2 SASEGT. V was cut by 6 bases and J by 0 bases, with 14 bases left in between. The PCR used 60 Vbeta and 13 Jbeta primers. TCRdb's copy holds only in-frame clones and misses some; the assay was immunoSEQ multiplex PCR. The sample comprises more than 140,000 clones, about three fifths of which are singletons, and around 3% rests with the top ten. This receptor was taken from a woman aged 25-40 years in good health and CMV-seropositive. V and J are TRBV6-1 and TRBJ1-2; a possible D gene is TRBD1 (5 bases). Sequencing input: PBMCs. The CDR3 loop is CASSWRGGANYGYTF. The CDR3 nucleotides read TGTGCCAGCAGCTGGCGGGGGGGAGCTAACTATGGCTACACCTTC.